This T cell receptor (beta chain) emerged from a study of blood T cell repertoires in COVID-19. Looking at the study overall: The origin of the acute and convalescent COVID-19 samples was the United States, Italy and Spain.

Original methodology: By means of reference gene primer amplification, nucleated cell counts were estimated. Using immunoSEQ multiplex PCR, the repertoire was profiled, and TCRdb retains in-frame clones only, with some absent. V and J calls and clone size are given by that table; D and trimming were obtained from the DNA. The data hold about 47,000 clones, with roughly four fifths observed a single time. CDR1 is LNHDA and CDR2 is SQIVND in the germline V gene (reference sequence). V lost 6 bases, J lost 0 bases, and 18 bases lay in between. The CDR3 runs to 18 residues. The chain has TRBV19 and TRBJ1-6, with D perhaps matching TRBD1 (5 bases). This clonotype was obtained from a man aged 60 to 69 with active COVID-19. What was sequenced was peripheral blood. CDR3 residues: CASSLNRGPGSYNSPLHF. In nucleotides, the CDR3 is TGTGCCAGTAGCCTAAATAGGGGCCCCGGCTCCTATAATTCACCCCTCCACTTT.